Reported below is one T cell receptor (beta chain). CDR3 size: 16 residues. Germline assignment: CDR1 LGHNT and CDR2 FRNRAP. The V and J ends lost 1 base and 4 bases respectively, with 16 bases between them. The data were taken from a study of blood T cell repertoires in COVID-19. As for the study in general: There were acute and convalescent COVID-19 samples, and they came from the United States, Italy and Spain. The cDNA or gDNA used as material had been derived from T cells, B-cell-depleted T cells, or PBMCs.

Original data processing: Amplification from reference gene primers served as the basis for estimated nucleated cell counts. Data came from immunoSEQ multiplex PCR; TCRdb stores just in-frame clones and leaves some out. Clone size and the V and J calls come from that table; the DNA yielded D and trimming. The sample shows some 400,000 clones, about 89% of them seen only once. Seattle patients were enrolled while actively infected and followed longitudinally. The genes are TRBV12-5 and TRBJ1-2; perhaps TRBD1 as D (5 bases). This TCR was sampled from a woman aged 60-75 years with COVID-19, enrolled during active disease. Sequencing was carried out using peripheral blood. The CDR3 region has the DNA TGTGCTAGTGGTTTGGCCCCGACAGAATGGGGCTATGGCTACACCTTC. Translation gives CASGLAPTEWGYGYTF.